Detailed here is one T cell receptor beta chain. The data were taken from a study of blood T cell repertoires in COVID-19. For the study at large: From T cells, B-cell-depleted T cells, or PBMCs came the material, which was cDNA or gDNA.

As processed by the authors: For nucleated cells, counts were estimated from reference gene primer amplification. This table comes from immunoSEQ multiplex PCR, and its TCRdb copy is limited to in-frame clones, with some not included. D and trimming come from the DNA, and the V and J calls and clone size come from that table. Among 200,000 to 250,000 clones listed, around nine tenths were seen once. The CDR3 is made up of 16 amino acids. Germline CDR1 is SGHTA and CDR2 is FQGNSA. With 5 bases clipped from V and 6 bases from J, the junction kept 8 bases outside the gene matches. The material sequenced was peripheral blood. This clonotype was sampled from a woman aged 55-75 years with acute or convalescent COVID-19. V is TRBV7-2 and J is TRBJ2-2; 11 nucleotides agree with TRBD2. The CDR3 DNA reads TGTGCCAGCAGCCTGCCTCCTAGCGGGAGGCCCGGGGAGCTGTTTTTT. This codes for CASSLPPSGRPGELFF.